A selection of T cell receptor beta chains follows, all from one sample in a study of identical twins. TCRdb processed the 5' RACE reads anew with MiXCR; each CDR3 protein has one entry. The sample records 240,000 or so distinct CDR3 sequences, approximately 7% being singletons. The sample was also reused in another study, on yellow fever vaccine responses in identical twins.

Source material: memory (CD45RO+) T cells sorted from blood. The receptors were gathered from a woman in her late teens or twenties in good health. The CDR3 runs from the conserved cysteine through the conserved F or W. A D gene is named only where the DNA matches it firmly. The listing skips clone size in some rows; elsewhere it reads once, few, many or a size class.

TGTGCCAGCAGCCAAGATTATGGGGGTGAGCAGTTCTTC CASSQDYGGEQFF NA TRBJ2-1 TRBV3-1 NA
TGTGCCAGCAGCTTAGAGCCGGGCAGGGGGCACGAAAAACTGTTTTTT CASSLEPGRGHEKLFF TRBD1 TRBJ1-4 TRBV7-8 NA
TGTGCCAGCAGCGACCCCACAGGGATGGAGTCGACAGATACGCAGTATTTT CASSDPTGMESTDTQYF NA TRBJ2-3 TRBV5-8 many
TGCAGTGCTAGAGAAGGACAGGGCAATCAGCCCCAGCATTTT CSAREGQGNQPQHF TRBD1 TRBJ1-5 TRBV20-1 few
TGCGCCAGCTGGGATCAGCAGGGATCACCCCTCCACTTT CASWDQQGSPLHF NA TRBJ1-6 TRBV5-1 few
TGTGCCACCAGTGCTCTTGCAGGGGAGGAGTTCTTC CATSALAGEEFF NA TRBJ2-1 TRBV24-1 few
TGTGCCAGCAGCGCCCGGGACAGAGAAGAGACCCAGTACTTC CASSARDREETQYF TRBD1 TRBJ2-5 TRBV3-1 NA
TGTGCCATCAGTGAATCGGGGAAAGCTTTCTTT CAISESGKAFF NA TRBJ1-1 TRBV10-3 few
TGTGCCAGCAGCTTCCCCAACAGCGACTCTGGAAACACCATATATTTT CASSFPNSDSGNTIYF NA TRBJ1-3 TRBV11-3 NA
TGCAGTGCTAGAGATCCTAGGACAGGGGGGAACTATGGCTACACCTTC CSARDPRTGGNYGYTF TRBD1 TRBJ1-2 TRBV20-1 NA
TGTGCCAGCAGACCGGGAGGCGGGGAGCTGTTTTTT CASRPGGGELFF TRBD2 TRBJ2-2 TRBV6-2/TRBV6-3 many
TGTGCCAGCACCGGTGGGGGGAGCTCCTACGAGCAGTACTTC CASTGGGSSYEQYF NA TRBJ2-7 TRBV28 few
TGTGCCAGCAGTCCCCAGAGTAGCAATCAGCCCCAGCATTTT CASSPQSSNQPQHF NA TRBJ1-5 TRBV12-3/TRBV12-4 many
TGTGCCAGCAGACTAGGGACAGGGGATTGGGAAAAACTGTTTTTT CASRLGTGDWEKLFF TRBD1 TRBJ1-4 TRBV12-3/TRBV12-4 few
TGCGCCAGCAGCTTGAGTCGGGACAATCAGCCCCAGCATTTT CASSLSRDNQPQHF NA TRBJ1-5 TRBV5-1 many
TGTGCCATCAAAGGGGGAGTGACAGGCCCCGGGTCCTACGAGCAGTACTTC CAIKGGVTGPGSYEQYF NA TRBJ2-7 TRBV10-3 many
TGTGCCAGCAGCCCTTGGGAGTTGGGGTCTGGCGAGCAGTACTTC CASSPWELGSGEQYF NA TRBJ2-7 TRBV27 NA
TGTGCCAGCAGCCAAGCGGGGAACACTGAAGCTTTCTTT CASSQAGNTEAFF NA TRBJ1-1 TRBV14 many
TGCGCCAGCAGCAGTACCACGCAACTAGCGGAGCAGTTCTTC CASSSTTQLAEQFF TRBD2 TRBJ2-1 TRBV5-1 NA
TGTGCCAGCAGCCCCTGGGCGGAGAATTCACCCCTCCACTTT CASSPWAENSPLHF NA TRBJ1-6 TRBV3-1 NA
TGTGCCAGCAAATCACATGGAGTTGTAGGCTACGAGCAGTACTTC CASKSHGVVGYEQYF NA TRBJ2-7 TRBV2 NA
TGTGCCAGCAGCCAAGGGTTGGGACCCCGCAATGAGCAGTTCTTC CASSQGLGPRNEQFF NA TRBJ2-1 TRBV3-1 NA
TGCAGTGCTCGGACACCCCAAGGGGATGAGCAGTTCTTC CSARTPQGDEQFF NA TRBJ2-1 TRBV20-1 NA
TGCGCCAGCAGCTCGGGGGGACATGACAGCTTTCAAGAGACCCAGTACTTC CASSSGGHDSFQETQYF NA TRBJ2-5 TRBV5-1 many
TGTGCCAGCATTAGATCTAGCGGTAACACCGGGGAGCTGTTTTTT CASIRSSGNTGELFF TRBD2 TRBJ2-2 TRBV6-5 NA
TGTGCCACCAGCGCTACCGGGACTAGCGGGATGAGCACAGATACGCAGTATTTT CATSATGTSGMSTDTQYF TRBD2 TRBJ2-3 TRBV15 few
TGCAGTGCTAGAGAGGGAGGCGGGGGGTCGAGGGATACGCAGTATTTT CSAREGGGGSRDTQYF TRBD2 TRBJ2-3 TRBV20-1 few
TGTGCCAGCCGAAGGGAGACGAACACCGGGGAGCTGTTTTTT CASRRETNTGELFF NA TRBJ2-2 TRBV12-3/TRBV12-4 many
TGTGCCAGCAGCCTGGGACTCGACGAAGATACGCAGTATTTT CASSLGLDEDTQYF NA TRBJ2-3 TRBV5-5 many
TGTGCCAGCAGCCCGATACCCGCCTCCTACAATGAGCAGTTCTTC CASSPIPASYNEQFF NA TRBJ2-1 TRBV5-6 many
TGCGCCAGCTCTGACGGTGGGGCGAACACCGGGGAGCTGTTTTTT CASSDGGANTGELFF NA TRBJ2-2 TRBV10-1 NA